The rows below give T cell receptor beta chains drawn from one sample of a study of blood T cell repertoires in COVID-19. Method: immunoSEQ multiplex PCR; TCRdb's copy keeps in-frame clones and lacks some. The table lists 350,000 to 450,000 clones, 87% of them singletons, with 2.3% in the top ten. Sample: peripheral blood. The receptors originated from an older woman with COVID-19, enrolled during active disease. Both conserved end residues are part of each CDR3. A D gene is named only where the DNA matches it firmly. Not every row has a clone size; where given, it reads once, few, many or a size class.

CDR3 DNA	CDR3 protein	clone size	V gene	J gene	D gene
TGTGCCAGCAGCCTCGACAGGGGTCGCGGAAAACTGTTTTTT	CASSLDRGRGKLFF	-	TRBV5-4	TRBJ1-4	TRBD1
TGTGCCACCAGCAGAGATCGGTGGGAAAAACTGTTTTTT	CATSRDRWEKLFF	-	TRBV15	TRBJ1-4	-
TGTGCCAGCGGTTTTGGAGGGACCTATGGCTACACCTTC	CASGFGGTYGYTF	-	TRBV6-5	TRBJ1-2	-
TGTGCCAGTAGTTCGGCCCGGCGGAGGACTGAAGCTTTCTTT	CASSSARRRTEAFF	few	TRBV19	TRBJ1-1	-
TGTGCCAGCAGTTACTCGAGTTTGGGAGCGGGGAGCACAGATACGCAGTATTTT	CASSYSSLGAGSTDTQYF	once	TRBV6-2/TRBV6-3	TRBJ2-3	TRBD2
TGCGCCAGCAGCAAAGGGGTCCAAGCTGGGGCCAACGTCCTGACTTTC	CASSKGVQAGANVLTF	-	TRBV5-1	TRBJ2-6	-
TGCGCCAGCAACGACAGGGGCTCATCCCCGAGCGAGCAGTACTTC	CASNDRGSSPSEQYF	-	TRBV5-1	TRBJ2-7	TRBD1
TGTGCCAGCAGACACCAGGGATATGACGAGCAGTACTTC	CASRHQGYDEQYF	-	TRBV6-5	TRBJ2-7	-
TGTGCCAGCAGCTTAGTACAGGGGAGCAACTATGGCTACACCTTC	CASSLVQGSNYGYTF	-	TRBV7-9	TRBJ1-2	TRBD1
TGTGCCAGCAGCCCCCGTAGAGGGGGGGAGTTGTTCTTC	CASSPRRGGELFF	-	TRBV9	TRBJ2-1	-
TGTGCCAGCAGTTTTACAGGCTCCGGTCAGCCCCAGCATTTT	CASSFTGSGQPQHF	once	TRBV27	TRBJ1-5	-
TGTGCCAGCAGCGACAGAGACTCTGGGGCCAACGTCCTGACTTTC	CASSDRDSGANVLTF	-	TRBV9	TRBJ2-6	-
TGTGCCAGCAGAAGCAAGGGACACCTGAACACTGAAGCTTTCTTT	CASRSKGHLNTEAFF	-	TRBV6-5	TRBJ1-1	-
TGTGCCAGCTCACCCAGGACATCGGGGGACGGCACTGAAGCTTTCTTT	CASSPRTSGDGTEAFF	-	TRBV18	TRBJ1-1	-
TGTGCCAGCAGCTTGGGGAGGACTGAAGCTTTCTTT	CASSLGRTEAFF	-	TRBV11-1	TRBJ1-1	-
TGTGCCAGCAGCTCGACGACAGGGCCAGCTGGAAACACCATATATTTT	CASSSTTGPAGNTIYF	once	TRBV11-2	TRBJ1-3	TRBD1
TGTGCCAGCAGCTTTCGGACTAGCGGTGGGGAGCTGTTTTTT	CASSFRTSGGELFF	-	TRBV11-2	TRBJ2-2	TRBD2
TGTGCCAGCAGCTTAGCCGGGACATCAAACACTGAAGCTTTCTTT	CASSLAGTSNTEAFF	-	TRBV7-2	TRBJ1-1	-
TGTGCCAGCAGTTACTTGGGACAGGGAAACGGGGAGCTGTTTTTT	CASSYLGQGNGELFF	-	TRBV6-5	TRBJ2-2	TRBD1
TGTGCCATCAGCCAGGGGACAGCTAACTATGGCTACACCTTC	CAISQGTANYGYTF	-	TRBV10-3	TRBJ1-2	TRBD1
TGTGCCAGCAGCCAAGTAGCGGGGGGGCTGGGGGAGACCCAGTACTTC	CASSQVAGGLGETQYF	-	TRBV3-1/TRBV3-2	TRBJ2-5	TRBD2
TGTGCCAGCAGTTACTCGAAGCGGACTGAAGCTTTCTTT	CASSYSKRTEAFF	-	TRBV6-5	TRBJ1-1	-
TGCAGCGCCAGGACAGGGGGGACCTATGGCTACACCTTC	CSARTGGTYGYTF	-	TRBV29-1	TRBJ1-2	TRBD1
TGTGCCAGCAGTCCGACAGGGGCATATGGCTACACCTTC	CASSPTGAYGYTF	-	TRBV12-3/TRBV12-4	TRBJ1-2	TRBD1
TGCGCCAGCAGTCAAACACGGGGGAGGCGGGCTAACACTGAAGCTTTCTTT	CASSQTRGRRANTEAFF	-	TRBV23-1	TRBJ1-1	-
TGCGCCAGCAGCTTGTACTCGGAGAACTATGGCTACACCTTC	CASSLYSENYGYTF	-	TRBV5-1	TRBJ1-2	-
TGTGCCACCAGCAGAGGGACTAGCGGGGGGCCGGCCCAGTACTTC	CATSRGTSGGPAQYF	-	TRBV15	TRBJ2-5	TRBD2
TGTGCCAGCAGATCCTACAGGGATCAGCCCCAGCATTTT	CASRSYRDQPQHF	-	TRBV6-5	TRBJ1-5	-
TGCAGCGTCCTCCCACAGGGCAACATGAACACTGAAGCTTTCTTT	CSVLPQGNMNTEAFF	-	TRBV29-1	TRBJ1-1	-
TGTGCCAGCAGCCTCACTACAGGGGGTAGCTCCTACGAGCAGTACTTC	CASSLTTGGSSYEQYF	-	TRBV3-1/TRBV3-2	TRBJ2-7	TRBD1
TGTGCCATCAGTGATGGAGGGGTTAGCAATCAGCCCCAGCATTTT	CAISDGGVSNQPQHF	once	TRBV10-3	TRBJ1-5	-
TGTGCCAGCAGTAAGGGGAAGGCGACTGAAGCTTTCTTT	CASSKGKATEAFF	-	TRBV7-9	TRBJ1-1	-
TGTGCCAGCAGTCCCGGACAGGGGAGAAATTCACCCCTCCACTTT	CASSPGQGRNSPLHF	-	TRBV6-2/TRBV6-3	TRBJ1-6	TRBD1
TGCGCCAGCAGCCAACTCAGGGGGACGGGTATAGGTTTT	CASSQLRGTGIGF	-	TRBV4-1	TRBJ1-4	TRBD1
TGTGCCAGCAGTTCCCCGTCACGACAGGGTATCTATGGCTACACCTTC	CASSSPSRQGIYGYTF	-	TRBV6-5	TRBJ1-2	TRBD1
TGTGCCAGTAGTATTGCACAGGGGTCGTCTCAGCCCCAGCATTTT	CASSIAQGSSQPQHF	-	TRBV19	TRBJ1-5	TRBD1
TGTGCCAGCTCACCGTTAGGAGGAACTGAAGCTTTCTTT	CASSPLGGTEAFF	-	TRBV18	TRBJ1-1	-
TGTGCCAGCAGTTACGCGACAGGGCAGACTGAAGCTTTCTTT	CASSYATGQTEAFF	-	TRBV6-9	TRBJ1-1	TRBD1
TGTGCCAGCAGCTTCACAGGGAACTACGAGCAGTACTTC	CASSFTGNYEQYF	-	TRBV11-1	TRBJ2-7	-
TGTGCCGGAGGGACTTCCAATCAGCCCCAGCATTTT	CAGGTSNQPQHF	-	TRBV28	TRBJ1-5	-
TGCGCCAGCAGCTTTTCGGGACAGGGTGCCTATGGCTACACCTTC	CASSFSGQGAYGYTF	-	TRBV5-1	TRBJ1-2	TRBD1
TGTGCCAGCACCCCGCCCGGGAACCTCTACGAGCAGTACTTC	CASTPPGNLYEQYF	few	TRBV3-1/TRBV3-2	TRBJ2-7	-
TGTGCCGCTCGGGTGGCTAGCAATCAGCCCCAGCATTTT	CAARVASNQPQHF	-	TRBV6-5	TRBJ1-5	-
TGTGCCAGCAGTTTTGGCAGGGGAGAGACCCAGTACTTC	CASSFGRGETQYF	-	TRBV27	TRBJ2-5	-
TGTGCCAGCAGTGACAGGGCGGGGGAGACCCAGTACTTC	CASSDRAGETQYF	-	TRBV6-4	TRBJ2-5	-
TGTGCCAGCAGCCCAGGGGATCGAAGGACTAGCGATACGCAGTATTTT	CASSPGDRRTSDTQYF	-	TRBV3-1/TRBV3-2	TRBJ2-3	TRBD2
TGTGCCAGCAGCTTATCTGGAGGCGGGCAGCCCCAGCATTTT	CASSLSGGGQPQHF	-	TRBV7-3	TRBJ1-5	-
TGTGCCAGCAGTGAACGATGGCGGATTCGGTTGAACACTGAAGCTTTCTTT	CASSERWRIRLNTEAFF	-	TRBV6-1	TRBJ1-1	-
TGTGCCAGCAGCCCCGGACCAGGGAACATGAACACTGAAGCTTTCTTT	CASSPGPGNMNTEAFF	-	TRBV3-1/TRBV3-2	TRBJ1-1	-
TGTGCCAGCAGTCAATACAGGGGACCCTACAATGAGCAGTTCTTC	CASSQYRGPYNEQFF	-	TRBV6-5	TRBJ2-1	TRBD1
TGTGCCAGCTCCCCGTGGGGTAATACAGGGGTTGGAGAGCAGTACTTC	CASSPWGNTGVGEQYF	-	TRBV18	TRBJ2-7	TRBD1
TGTGCCAGCAGCCAACGGGGGGCGGAGACCCAGTACTTC	CASSQRGAETQYF	-	TRBV3-1/TRBV3-2	TRBJ2-5	-
TGTGCCAGTAGTCCCGCTCGGCGGGGGAGCTACGAGCAGTACTTC	CASSPARRGSYEQYF	-	TRBV19	TRBJ2-7	TRBD2